The clone carrying this TCR beta chain was seen many times. This record belongs to a study of T-cell reconstitution after alpha-beta-depleted transplantation in children. The library targeted TCRbeta and was prepared with unique molecular identifiers. A single record per CDR3 protein comes from TCRdb applying MiXCR to the PCR reads. Altogether about 640,000 distinct CDR3 sequences are present, roughly 17% being singletons, with the ten largest covering about 1.1%. This CDR3 spans 15 amino acids. In germline, CDR1 is MNHEY, CDR2 SVGAGI. The V gene lost 0 bases and the J gene lost 0 bases, with 5 bases spanning the gap.

The rearrangement joins TRBV6-5 to TRBJ1-4; D gene uncertain. The sequence was collected from a human donor who donated a stem cell graft to a child with acute myeloid leukemia. The sample consisted of PBMCs from the stem cell graft donor, taken from the stem cell graft. For the CDR3, the DNA is TGTGCCAGCAGTTACTCGGGTGCAACTAATGAAAAACTGTTTTTT. Translating gives CASSYSGATNEKLFF.